This T cell receptor beta chain stems from a study of blood T cell repertoires in COVID-19. TCRdb's table, derived via immunoSEQ multiplex PCR, lists solely in-frame clones and lacks some. The sample lists hundreds of thousands of clones; 70% to 90% were seen once. Per the germline V gene, CDR1 is ENHRY and CDR2 is SYGVKD. The CDR3 has 15 residues. The ends were cut back, 0 bases at V and 7 bases at J, with 13 bases in the middle. This rearrangement joins TRBV10-3 to TRBJ2-1; weak D call: TRBD2 (6 bases). Specimen: PBMCs or T cells enriched from blood (not recorded which). This clonotype was obtained from a woman in her 40s who had recovered from COVID-19. The CDR3 DNA follows: TGTGCCATCAGTGAGTCGAGTCGGGGGAAGAATGAGCAGTTCTTC. Amino acid sequence: CAISESSRGKNEQFF.